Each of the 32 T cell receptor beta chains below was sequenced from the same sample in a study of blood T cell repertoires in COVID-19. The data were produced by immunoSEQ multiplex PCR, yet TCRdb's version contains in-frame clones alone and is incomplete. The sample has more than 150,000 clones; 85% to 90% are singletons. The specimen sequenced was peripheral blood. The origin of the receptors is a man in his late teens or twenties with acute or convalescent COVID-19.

The CDR3, as DNA: TGTGCCAGCATGGCGGGGGGGTTCACAGATACGCAGTATTTT. This encodes CASMAGGFTDTQYF. V and J are TRBV6-5 and TRBJ2-3, with TRBD2 identical over 9 bases. Trimming removed 7 bases from V and 2 bases from J; junction bases left unmatched: 4. This CDR3 region has 14 residues. Germline values: CDR1 MNHEY, CDR2 SVGAGI.

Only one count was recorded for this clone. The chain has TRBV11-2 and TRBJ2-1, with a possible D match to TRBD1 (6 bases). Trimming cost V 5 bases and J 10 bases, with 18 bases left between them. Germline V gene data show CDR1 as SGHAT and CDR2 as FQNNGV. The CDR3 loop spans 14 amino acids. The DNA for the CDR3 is TGTGCCAGCAGCCCCAAGTCCACTAGGGGGGAGCAGTTCTTC. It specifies CASSPKSTRGEQFF.

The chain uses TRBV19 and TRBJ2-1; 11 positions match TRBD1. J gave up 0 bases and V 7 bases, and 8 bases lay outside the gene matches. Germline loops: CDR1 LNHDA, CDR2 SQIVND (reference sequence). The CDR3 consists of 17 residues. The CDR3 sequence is CASTDRGLPSSYNEQFF. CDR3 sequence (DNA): TGTGCCAGTACGGACAGGGGGCTTCCGAGCTCCTACAATGAGCAGTTCTTC.

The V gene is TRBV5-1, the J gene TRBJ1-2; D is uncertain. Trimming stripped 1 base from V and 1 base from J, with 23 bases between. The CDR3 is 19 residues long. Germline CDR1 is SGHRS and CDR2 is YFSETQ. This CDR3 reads CASSLYLGTLAAFNYGYTF. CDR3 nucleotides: TGCGCCAGCAGCTTGTATCTTGGTACGCTCGCGGCGTTTAACTATGGCTACACCTTC.

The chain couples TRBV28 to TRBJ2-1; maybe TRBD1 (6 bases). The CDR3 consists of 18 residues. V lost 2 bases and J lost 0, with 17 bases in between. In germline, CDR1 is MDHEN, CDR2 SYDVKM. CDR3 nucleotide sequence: TGTGCCAGCAGTTTACCCCGCAGGGGAGAGAGCTCCTACAATGAGCAGTTCTTC. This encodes CASSLPRRGESSYNEQFF.

The CDR3 DNA follows: TGCGCCAGCAGCCTTAGCGGGGGGAAGCAAGAGACCCAGTACTTC. Protein: CASSLSGGKQETQYF. The rearrangement links TRBV5-1 to TRBJ2-5, with 10 bases aligning to TRBD2. With V trimmed by 4 bases and J by 2 bases, 5 bases remained unmatched. CDR3 length: 15 amino acids. The germline V gene encodes CDR1 SGHRS and CDR2 YFSETQ.

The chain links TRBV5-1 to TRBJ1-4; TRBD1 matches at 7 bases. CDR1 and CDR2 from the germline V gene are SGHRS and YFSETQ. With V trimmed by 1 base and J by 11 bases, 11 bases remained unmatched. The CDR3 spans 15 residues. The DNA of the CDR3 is TGCGCCAGCAGCTTGAGTCCGAGACAGGGAGAGAAACTGTTTTTT. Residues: CASSLSPRQGEKLFF.

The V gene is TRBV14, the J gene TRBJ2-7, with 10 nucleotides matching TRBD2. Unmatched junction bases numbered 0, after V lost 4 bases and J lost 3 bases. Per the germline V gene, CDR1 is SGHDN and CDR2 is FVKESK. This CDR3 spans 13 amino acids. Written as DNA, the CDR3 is TGTGCCAGCAGCCTAGCGGGGGGCTACGAGCAGTACTTC. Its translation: CASSLAGGYEQYF.

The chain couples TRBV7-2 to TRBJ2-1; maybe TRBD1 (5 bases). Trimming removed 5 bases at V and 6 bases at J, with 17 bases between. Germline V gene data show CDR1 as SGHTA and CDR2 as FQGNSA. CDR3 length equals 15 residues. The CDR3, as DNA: TGTGCCAGCAGCGCCACAACTACTGACAGCAATGAGCAGTTCTTC. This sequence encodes CASSATTTDSNEQFF.

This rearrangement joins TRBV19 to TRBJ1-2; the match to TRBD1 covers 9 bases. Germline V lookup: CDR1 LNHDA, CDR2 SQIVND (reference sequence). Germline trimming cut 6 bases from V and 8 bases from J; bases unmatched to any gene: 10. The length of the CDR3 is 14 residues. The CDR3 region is CASSLLQGARGYTF. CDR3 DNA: TGTGCCAGTAGCCTTCTACAGGGGGCTAGAGGCTACACCTTC.

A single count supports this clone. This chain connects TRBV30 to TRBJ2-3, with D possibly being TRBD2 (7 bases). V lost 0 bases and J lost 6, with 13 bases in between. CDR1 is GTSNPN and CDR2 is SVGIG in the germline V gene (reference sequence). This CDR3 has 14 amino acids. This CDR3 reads CAWSVGGVLDTQYF. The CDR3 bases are TGTGCCTGGAGTGTAGGGGGGGTATTGGATACGCAGTATTTT.

CDR3 bases: TGTGCCACCCAAAGTAATCCACTTATTAACTATGGCTACACCTTC. It yields the protein CATQSNPLINYGYTF. The chain has TRBV15 and TRBJ1-2; unclear D gene. Trimming cost V 8 bases and J 1 base, with 17 bases left between them. The length of the CDR3 is 15 residues. Per the germline V gene, CDR1 is LNHNV and CDR2 is YYDKDF (reference sequence). Together with reference TRBV15 and TRBJ1-2, the CDR3 gives the full variable domain: DAMVIQNPRYQVTQFGKPVTLSCSQTLNHNVMYWYQQKSSQAPKLLFHYYDKDFNNEADTPDNFQSRRPNTSFCFLDIRSPGLGDTAMYLCATQSNPLINYGYTFGSGTRLTVV.

The CDR3: CASSSIGSGGYTF. CDR3 nucleotide sequence: TGTGCCAGCAGCTCCATAGGATCGGGTGGCTACACCTTC. V is TRBV7-8 and J is TRBJ1-2; D uncertain. Germline V lookup: CDR1 SGHVS, CDR2 FQNEAQ. The CDR3 is 13 amino acids. Between the trimmed V and J ends, which lost 4 bases and 7 bases, there was a span of 13 bases.

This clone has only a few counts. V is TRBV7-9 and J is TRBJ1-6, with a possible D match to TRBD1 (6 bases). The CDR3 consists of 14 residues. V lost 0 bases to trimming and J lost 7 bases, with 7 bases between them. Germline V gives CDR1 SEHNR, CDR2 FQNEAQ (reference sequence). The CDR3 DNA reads TGTGCCAGCAGCTTAGCAGGGGGAAATTCACCCCTCCACTTT. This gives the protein CASSLAGGNSPLHF.

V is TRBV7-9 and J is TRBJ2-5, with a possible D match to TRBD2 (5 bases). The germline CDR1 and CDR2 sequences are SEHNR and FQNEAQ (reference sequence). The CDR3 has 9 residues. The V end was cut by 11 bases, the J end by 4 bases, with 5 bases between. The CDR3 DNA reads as TGTGCCGGAGGAGAGACCCAGTACTTC. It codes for CAGGETQYF.

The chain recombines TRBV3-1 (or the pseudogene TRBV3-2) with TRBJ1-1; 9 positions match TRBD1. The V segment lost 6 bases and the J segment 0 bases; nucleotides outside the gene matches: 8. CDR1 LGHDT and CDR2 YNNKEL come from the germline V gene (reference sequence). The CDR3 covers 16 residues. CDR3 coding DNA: TGTGCCAGCAGACAGGACAGGGGCGGGATGAACACTGAAGCTTTCTTT. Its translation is CASRQDRGGMNTEAFF.

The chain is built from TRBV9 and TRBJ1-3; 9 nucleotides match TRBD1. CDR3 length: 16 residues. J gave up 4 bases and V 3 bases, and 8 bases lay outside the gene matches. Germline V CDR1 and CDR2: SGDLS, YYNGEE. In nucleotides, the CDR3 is TGTGCCAGCAGCGGACAAACAGGGGGCGCCGGAAACACCATATATTTT. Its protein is CASSGQTGGAGNTIYF.

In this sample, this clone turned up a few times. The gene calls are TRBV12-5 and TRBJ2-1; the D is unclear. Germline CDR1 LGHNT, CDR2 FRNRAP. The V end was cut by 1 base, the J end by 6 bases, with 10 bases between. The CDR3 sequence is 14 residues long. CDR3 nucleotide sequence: TGTGCTAGTGGTTTGGCCGGGTTATTCAATGAGCAGTTCTTC. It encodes CASGLAGLFNEQFF. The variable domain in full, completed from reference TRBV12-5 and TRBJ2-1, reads DARVTQTPRHKVTEMGQEVTMRCQPILGHNTVFWYRQTMMQGLELLAYFRNRAPLDDSGMPKDRFSAEMPDATLATLKIQPSEPRDSAVYFCASGLAGLFNEQFFGPGTRLTVL.

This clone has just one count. The CDR3 DNA reads as TGTGCCAGCAGCTACAGGATTTCGGGGGAGCTGTTTTTT. The encoded protein is CASSYRISGELFF. J is TRBJ2-2 and V is TRBV12-3 or TRBV12-4; possible D gene TRBD1, 5 bases. V shed 6 bases and J shed 8 bases, with 13 bases lying between them. The CDR3 has 13 amino acids.

As DNA, the CDR3 is TGTGCCAGCAGCTTAGGTCTGGCGGGGGCTCAAGATACGCAGTATTTT. The encoded protein is CASSLGLAGAQDTQYF. The chain uses TRBV7-2 and TRBJ2-3, with D possibly TRBD2 on 7 matching bases. Germline CDR1 is SGHTA and CDR2 is FQGNSA. CDR3 length: 16 residues. Trimming shortened V by 1 base and J by 5 bases, and 16 bases separated the two germline ends.

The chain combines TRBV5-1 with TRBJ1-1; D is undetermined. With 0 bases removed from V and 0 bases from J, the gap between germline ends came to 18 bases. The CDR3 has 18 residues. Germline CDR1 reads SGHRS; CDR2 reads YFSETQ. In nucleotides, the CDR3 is TGCGCCAGCAGCTTGGGGCCGGGAGGGTCGTCCATGAACACTGAAGCTTTCTTT. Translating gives CASSLGPGGSSMNTEAFF.

CDR3 DNA: TGTGCCAGCAGCTTTAGGACAGGAAATTCACCCCTCCACTTT. It specifies CASSFRTGNSPLHF. This chain links TRBV5-4 with TRBJ1-6; the match to TRBD1 covers 7 bases. The CDR3 has 14 residues. Germline-derived CDR1 and CDR2 are SGHNT and YYREEE (reference sequence). Unmatched junction bases numbered 3, after V lost 2 bases and J lost 7 bases. Supplemented by reference TRBV5-4 and TRBJ1-6, the full variable domain reads ETGVTQSPTHLIKTRGQQVTLRCSSQSGHNTVSWYQQALGQGPQFIFQYYREEENGRGNFPPRFSGLQFPNYSSELNVNALELDDSALYLCASSFRTGNSPLHFGNGTRLTVT.

The CDR3 nucleotides read TGTGCCAGCAGTCGCTCCGGGACAGGGGGCCACTATGGCTACACCTTC. Its translation: CASSRSGTGGHYGYTF. The chain couples TRBV6-6 to TRBJ1-2, with TRBD1 matching 12 bases. V gave up 5 bases and J gave up 3 bases; unmatched junction bases: 7. CDR1 is MNHNY and CDR2 is SVGAGI in the germline V gene (reference sequence). This CDR3 has 16 amino acids.

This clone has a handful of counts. The DNA of the CDR3 is TGTGCCAGCAGCTTAGCGCTAAGTTACCAAGAGACCCAGTACTTC. This gives the protein CASSLALSYQETQYF. The chain carries TRBV7-7 and TRBJ2-5; no firm D call. V gave up 0 bases and J gave up 0 bases, with 8 bases separating them. CDR3 length equals 15 residues. From germline, CDR1 is SSHAT and CDR2 FNYEAQ (reference sequence).

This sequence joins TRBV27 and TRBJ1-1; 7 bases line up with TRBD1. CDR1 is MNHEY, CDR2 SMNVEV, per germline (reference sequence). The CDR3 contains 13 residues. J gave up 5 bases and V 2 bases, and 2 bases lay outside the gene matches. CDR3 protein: CASSLRQGTEAFF. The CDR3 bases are TGTGCCAGCAGTTTACGACAGGGTACTGAAGCTTTCTTT.

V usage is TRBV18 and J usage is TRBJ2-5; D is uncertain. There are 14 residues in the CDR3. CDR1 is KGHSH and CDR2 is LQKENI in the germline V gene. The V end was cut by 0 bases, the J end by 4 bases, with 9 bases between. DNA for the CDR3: TGTGCCAGCTCACCACCTCTAGAGCGAGAGACCCAGTACTTC. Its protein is CASSPPLERETQYF.

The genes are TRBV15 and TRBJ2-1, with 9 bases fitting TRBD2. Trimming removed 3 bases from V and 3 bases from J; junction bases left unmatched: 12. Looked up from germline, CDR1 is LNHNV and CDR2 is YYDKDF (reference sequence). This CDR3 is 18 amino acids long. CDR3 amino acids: CATSSDHLAGESYNEQFF. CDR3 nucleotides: TGTGCCACCAGCAGTGACCACTTAGCGGGGGAGAGCTACAATGAGCAGTTCTTC. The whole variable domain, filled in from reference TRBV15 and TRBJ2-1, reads DAMVIQNPRYQVTQFGKPVTLSCSQTLNHNVMYWYQQKSSQAPKLLFHYYDKDFNNEADTPDNFQSRRPNTSFCFLDIRSPGLGDTAMYLCATSSDHLAGESYNEQFFGPGTRLTVL.

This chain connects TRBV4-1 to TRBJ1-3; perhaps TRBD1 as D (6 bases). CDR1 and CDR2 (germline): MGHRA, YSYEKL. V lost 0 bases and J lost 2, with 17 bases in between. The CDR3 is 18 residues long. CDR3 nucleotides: TGCGCCAGCAGCCAAGAGGACATGACAGGTCGCCCTGGAAACACCATATATTTT. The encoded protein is CASSQEDMTGRPGNTIYF.

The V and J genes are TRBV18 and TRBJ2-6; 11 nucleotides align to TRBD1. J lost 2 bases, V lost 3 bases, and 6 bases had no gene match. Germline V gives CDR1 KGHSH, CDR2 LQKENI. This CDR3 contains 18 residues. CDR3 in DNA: TGTGCCAGCTCACCTGTCGGACAGGGGGCAACTGGGGCCAACGTCCTGACTTTC. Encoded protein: CASSPVGQGATGANVLTF.

CDR3 nucleotide sequence: TGTGCCAGCAGCTTAGAAGCGGGGACCACAGATACGCAGTATTTT. Amino acid sequence: CASSLEAGTTDTQYF. The V gene is TRBV7-2, the J gene TRBJ2-3, with 7 bases lining up with TRBD2. V dropped 1 base and J dropped 2; count of bases not matched to a gene: 3. Germline V gene lookup returns CDR1 SGHTA and CDR2 FQGNSA. There are 15 residues in the CDR3.

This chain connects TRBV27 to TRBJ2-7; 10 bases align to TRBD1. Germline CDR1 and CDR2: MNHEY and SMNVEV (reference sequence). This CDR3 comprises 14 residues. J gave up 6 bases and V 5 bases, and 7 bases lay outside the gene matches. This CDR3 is CASSPGGTGVEQYF. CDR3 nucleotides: TGTGCCAGCAGTCCGGGGGGGACAGGGGTCGAGCAGTACTTC.

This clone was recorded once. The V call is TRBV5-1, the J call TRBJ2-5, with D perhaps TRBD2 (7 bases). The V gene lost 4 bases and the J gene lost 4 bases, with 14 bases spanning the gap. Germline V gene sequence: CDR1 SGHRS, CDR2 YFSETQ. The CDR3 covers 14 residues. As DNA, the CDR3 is TGCGCCAGCAGCGGACAAGGGGGGGTAGAGACCCAGTACTTC. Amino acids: CASSGQGGVETQYF. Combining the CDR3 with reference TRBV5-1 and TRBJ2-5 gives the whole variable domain KAGVTQTPRYLIKTRGQQVTLSCSPISGHRSVSWYQQTPGQGLQFLFEYFSETQRNKGNFPGRFSGRQFSNSRSEMNVSTLELGDSALYLCASSGQGGVETQYFGPGTRLLVL.